The clone carrying this TCR beta chain was recorded once. Its antigen is unidentified. At one of its ends the junction is not consistent with the germline gene, which may arise from a read error. CDR3 length: 18 residues. Germline lookup yields CDR1 MNHNS and CDR2 SASEGT. This sample is part of a study of tumor-infiltrating lymphocytes in primary liver carcinoma. Both RNA and DNA were isolated together from approximately 22-30 mg of bulk tissue that had not been sorted. Total RNA (roughly 0.45 ug) served as template for TCR beta cDNA synthesis primed by a constant-region primer. Researchers made the TCR beta libraries by running three nested multiplex PCR rounds with slightly modified ARM-PCR. Rounds one and two of PCR, each of 10 cycles, were primed with TRBV1-TRBV30 forward primers and a C-beta reverse primer. TCRdb itself ran the multiplex PCR reads through MiXCR, one entry per CDR3 protein. Of just over 20,000 distinct CDR3 sequences in the sample, approximately 79% are singletons; the top ten hold about 40%.

Study-level results: About 8-25% of top clones, no more, were shared by all five regions.

The sample consisted of liver tumor tissue from sampling region 4. Subset indicated: tumor region T4, right-lateral pole. The chain links TRBV6-1 to TRBJ1-2; no firm D call. This sequence was found in a woman aged 30 to 39 with primary liver carcinoma and hepatitis B virus infection. The CDR3 sequence: CANSKRFLVLRPNYGYTF. The CDR3 DNA is TGTGCCAACAGTAAACGGTTCCTGGTCCTTAGACCTAACTATGGCTACACCTTC.